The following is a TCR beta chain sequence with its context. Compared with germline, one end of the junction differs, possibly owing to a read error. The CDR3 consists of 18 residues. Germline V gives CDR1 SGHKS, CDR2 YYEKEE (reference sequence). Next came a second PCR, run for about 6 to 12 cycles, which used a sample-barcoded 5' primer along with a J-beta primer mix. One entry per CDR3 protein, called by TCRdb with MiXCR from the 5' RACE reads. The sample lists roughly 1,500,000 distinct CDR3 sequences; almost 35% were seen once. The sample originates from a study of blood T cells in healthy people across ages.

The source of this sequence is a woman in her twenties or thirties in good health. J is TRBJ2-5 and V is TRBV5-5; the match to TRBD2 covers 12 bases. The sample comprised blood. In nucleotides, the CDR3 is TGTGCCAGCAGCTTGGCGTCTAGCGGGGGGGCGACGAGGGAGACCCGGTACTTC. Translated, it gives CASSLASSGGATRETRYF.